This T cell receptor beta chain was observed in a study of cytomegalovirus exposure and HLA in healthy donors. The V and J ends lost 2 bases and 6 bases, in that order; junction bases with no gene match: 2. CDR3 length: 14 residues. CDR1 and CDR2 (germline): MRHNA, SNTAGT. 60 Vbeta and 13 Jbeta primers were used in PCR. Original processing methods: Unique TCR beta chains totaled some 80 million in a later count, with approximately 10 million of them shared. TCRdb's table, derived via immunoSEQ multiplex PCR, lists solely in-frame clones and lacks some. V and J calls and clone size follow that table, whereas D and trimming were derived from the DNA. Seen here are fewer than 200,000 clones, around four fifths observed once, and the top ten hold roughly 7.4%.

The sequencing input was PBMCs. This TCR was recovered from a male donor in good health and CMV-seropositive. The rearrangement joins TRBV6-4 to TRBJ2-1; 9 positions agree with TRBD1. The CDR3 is CASSDTTGGNEQFF. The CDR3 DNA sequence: TGTGCCAGCAGTGACACGACAGGGGGCAATGAGCAGTTCTTC.